This T cell receptor (beta chain) was sequenced for a study of control samples from healthy donors and cancer patients. Repertoires were generated with immunoSEQ multiplex PCR, while TCRdb's copy carries only in-frame clones and drops some. The repertoire holds approximately 150,000 clones, with 96% as singletons. V was shortened by 5 bases and J by 12 bases, with 17 bases between the two germline ends. This CDR3 is built from 12 residues. The germline CDR1 and CDR2 sequences are DFQATT and SNEGSKA (reference sequence). The specimen sequenced was blood. This receptor was identified in a young woman in good health. The chain recombines TRBV20-1 with TRBJ2-1; D ambiguous. The CDR3 region has the DNA TGCAGTGCTCGTGATCCTCCCGCGGTGCAGTTCTTC. Its translation: CSARDPPAVQFF.